Listed below are T cell receptor beta chains from one sample, sequenced in a study of PD-1 blockade in mismatch repair-deficient tumors. Assay: immunoSEQ multiplex PCR; the TCRdb copy retains only in-frame clones and omits some. Among about 120,000 clones listed, 85% to 90% were seen once. This material consisted of peripheral blood, taken 44 weeks after starting pembrolizumab. The source of these receptors is an adult with mismatch repair-deficient cancer. Each CDR3 is given without its conserved first and last residue.

V	J	CDR3
TRBV7-2	TRBJ2-1	ASSLAGQGYEQF
TRBV4-1	TRBJ2-7	ASSQDMHRGSYEQY
TRBV4-1	TRBJ2-1	ASSQVNIVSYNEQF
TRBV5-1	TRBJ2-5	ASSFLTGIQETQY
TRBV5-4	TRBJ2-3	ASSYRDRGADTQY
TRBV30	TRBJ1-5	AWSVDSHQPQH
TRBV29-1	TRBJ2-1	SVLGSLANYNEQF
TRBV7-2	TRBJ1-1	ASSSRRVGAGTEAF
TRBV5-1	TRBJ2-7	ASSWRLAGGPYEQY
TRBV9	TRBJ1-1	ASSVDENTEAF
TRBV2	TRBJ2-7	ASSYTPYEQY
TRBV9	TRBJ2-7	ASSVDSGGSRPYEQY
TRBV5-5	TRBJ1-4	ASNYYRGPSEKLF
TRBV19	TRBJ2-2	ASSPTSGRSAGELF
TRBV7-9	TRBJ2-7	ASSSWGISDEQY
TRBV5-1	TRBJ1-2	ASSSLPGRGYT